Following are 3 T cell receptor beta chains from one sample sequenced in a study of cytomegalovirus exposure and HLA in healthy donors (dated by TCRdb to about 2017). The method behind the library was the immunoSEQ multiplex PCR assay. The multiplex PCR relied on a mix of 60 forward primers for TCR Vbeta segments and 13 reverse primers for TCR Jbeta segments. TCRdb's version of the immuneACCESS table is confined to in-frame rearrangements and falls short of the full clone set. An unresolved V gene accounts for under half of the shortfall where checked; the remainder is of unknown origin. The sample includes 75,000 to 90,000 clones, with 60% to 85% observed a single time. The ten largest clones add up to about 5.5% of the sample. Sequenced input: PBMCs. The source is a male donor in good health and CMV-seropositive.

The chain couples TRBV7-2 to TRBJ2-2; 8 bases match TRBD2. Germline V lookup: CDR1 SGHTA, CDR2 FQGNSA. Trimming took 4 bases from V and 6 from J; bases not matched to a gene: 13. The CDR3 has 17 amino acids. CDR3: CASSSPPSAGGAGELFF. CDR3 nucleotides: TGTGCCAGCAGCTCCCCTCCTAGCGCCGGGGGGGCCGGGGAGCTGTTTTTT.

CDR3 DNA: TGTGCCACCCACCCGGGGGGTGCGTATAATTCACCCCTCCACTTT. Residues: CATHPGGAYNSPLHF. The genes are TRBV10-3 and TRBJ1-6; tentatively, D is TRBD1 (5 bases). V was cut by 10 bases and J by 4 bases, with 17 bases left in between. The CDR3 is 15 amino acids. Germline-derived CDR1 and CDR2 are ENHRY and SYGVKD.

The CDR3 region is CASSLRGPTDTQYF. In nucleotides, the CDR3 is TGCGCCAGCAGCTTGAGGGGTCCCACAGATACGCAGTATTTT. This chain uses TRBV5-1 with TRBJ2-3, with D perhaps matching TRBD1 (5 bases). The V end was cut by 1 base, the J end by 2 bases, with 8 bases between. Germline V CDR1 and CDR2: SGHRS, YFSETQ. The CDR3 has 14 amino acids.